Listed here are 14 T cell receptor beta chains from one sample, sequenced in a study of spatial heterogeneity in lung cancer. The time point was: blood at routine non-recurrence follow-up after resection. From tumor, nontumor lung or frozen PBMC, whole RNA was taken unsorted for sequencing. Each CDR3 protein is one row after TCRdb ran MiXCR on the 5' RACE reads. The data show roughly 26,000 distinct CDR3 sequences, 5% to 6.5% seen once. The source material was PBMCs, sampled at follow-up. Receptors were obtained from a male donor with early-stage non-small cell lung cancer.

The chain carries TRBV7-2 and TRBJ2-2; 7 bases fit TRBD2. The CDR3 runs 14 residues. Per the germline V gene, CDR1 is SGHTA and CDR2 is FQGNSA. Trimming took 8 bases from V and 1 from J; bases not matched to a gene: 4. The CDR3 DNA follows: TGTGCCAGCCTACCGGGGGGGAACACCGGGGAGCTGTTTTTT. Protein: CASLPGGNTGELFF.

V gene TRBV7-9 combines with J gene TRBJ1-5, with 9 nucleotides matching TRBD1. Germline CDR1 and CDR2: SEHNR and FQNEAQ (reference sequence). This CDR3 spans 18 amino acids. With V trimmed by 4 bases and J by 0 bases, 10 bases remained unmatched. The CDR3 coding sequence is TGTGCCAGCAGCTCCTCCGGGACAGGGATGTATAGCAATCAGCCCCAGCATTTT. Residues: CASSSSGTGMYSNQPQHF.

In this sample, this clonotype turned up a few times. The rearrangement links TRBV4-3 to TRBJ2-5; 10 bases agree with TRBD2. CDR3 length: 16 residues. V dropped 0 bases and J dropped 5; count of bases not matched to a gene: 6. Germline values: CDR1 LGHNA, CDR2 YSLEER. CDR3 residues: CASSQEAAGGLETQYF. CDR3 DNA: TGCGCCAGCAGCCAAGAGGCAGCGGGGGGGCTGGAGACCCAGTACTTC.

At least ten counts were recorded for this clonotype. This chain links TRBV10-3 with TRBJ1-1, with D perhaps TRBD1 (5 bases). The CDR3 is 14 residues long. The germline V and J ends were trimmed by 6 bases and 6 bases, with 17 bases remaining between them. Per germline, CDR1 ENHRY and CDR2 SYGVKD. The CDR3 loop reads CAIRWDLWPSEAFF. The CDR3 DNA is TGTGCCATCAGATGGGACCTCTGGCCCTCTGAAGCTTTCTTT.

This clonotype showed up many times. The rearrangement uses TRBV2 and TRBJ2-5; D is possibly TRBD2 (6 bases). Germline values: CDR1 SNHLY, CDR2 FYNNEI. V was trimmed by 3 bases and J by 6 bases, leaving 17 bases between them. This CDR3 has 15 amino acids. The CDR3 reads CASSEEGHAEKTQYF. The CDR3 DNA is TGTGCCAGCAGTGAGGAGGGGCACGCCGAAAAGACCCAGTACTTC.

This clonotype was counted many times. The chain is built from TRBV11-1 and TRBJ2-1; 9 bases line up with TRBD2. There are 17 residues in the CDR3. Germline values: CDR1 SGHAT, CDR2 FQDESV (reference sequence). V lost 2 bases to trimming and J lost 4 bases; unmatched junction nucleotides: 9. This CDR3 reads CASSLRAGGDFYNEQFF. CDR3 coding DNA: TGTGCCAGCAGCTTACGTGCGGGAGGGGATTTTTACAATGAGCAGTTCTTC.

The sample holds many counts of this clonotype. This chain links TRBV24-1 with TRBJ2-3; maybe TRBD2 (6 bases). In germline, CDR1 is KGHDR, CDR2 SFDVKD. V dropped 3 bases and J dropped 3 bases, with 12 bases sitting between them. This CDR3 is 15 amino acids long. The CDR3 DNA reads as TGTGCCACCAGTGATCTAGGGGACTCGACAGATACGCAGTATTTT. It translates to CATSDLGDSTDTQYF.

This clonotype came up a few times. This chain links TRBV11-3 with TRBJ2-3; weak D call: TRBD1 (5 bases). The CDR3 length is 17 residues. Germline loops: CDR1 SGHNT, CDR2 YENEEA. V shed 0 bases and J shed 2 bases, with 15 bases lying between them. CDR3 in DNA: TGTGCCAGCAGCTTAGATCGGGCACAGGTCTTCACAGATACGCAGTATTTT. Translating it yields CASSLDRAQVFTDTQYF.

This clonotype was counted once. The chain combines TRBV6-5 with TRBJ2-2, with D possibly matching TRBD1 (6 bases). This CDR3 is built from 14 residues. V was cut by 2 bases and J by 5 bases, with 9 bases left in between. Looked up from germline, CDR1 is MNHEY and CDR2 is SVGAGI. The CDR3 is CASSYGQLTGELFF. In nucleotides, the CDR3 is TGTGCCAGCAGTTACGGACAGTTGACCGGGGAGCTGTTTTTT.

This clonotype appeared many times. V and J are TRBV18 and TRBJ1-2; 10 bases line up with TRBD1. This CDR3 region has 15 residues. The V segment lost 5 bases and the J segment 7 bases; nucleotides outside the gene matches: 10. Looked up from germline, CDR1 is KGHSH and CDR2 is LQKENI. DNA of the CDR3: TGTGCCAGCTCAGAAGGACAGGGGGTAATCGGTGGCTACACCTTC. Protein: CASSEGQGVIGGYTF. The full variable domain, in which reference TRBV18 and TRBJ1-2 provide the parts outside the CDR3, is NAGVMQNPRHLVRRRGQEARLRCSPMKGHSHVYWYRQLPEEGLKFMVYLQKENIIDESGMPKERFSAEFPKEGPSILRIQQVVRGDSAAYFCASSEGQGVIGGYTFGSGTRLTVV.

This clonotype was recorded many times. CDR3 loop: CASSPRDQEQFF. The CDR3 DNA follows: TGTGCCAGCTCACCACGGGACCAGGAGCAGTTCTTC. This chain uses TRBV18 with TRBJ2-1, with D perhaps assigned TRBD1 or TRBD2 (5 bases each). Trimming cost V 1 base and J 10 bases, with 8 bases left between them. There are 12 residues in the CDR3. The V gene's germline CDR1 is KGHSH and CDR2 LQKENI.

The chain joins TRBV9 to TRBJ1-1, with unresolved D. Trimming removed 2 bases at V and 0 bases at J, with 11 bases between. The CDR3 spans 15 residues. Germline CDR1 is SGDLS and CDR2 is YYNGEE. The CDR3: CASSVHVGMNTEAFF. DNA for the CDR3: TGTGCCAGCAGCGTGCACGTAGGGATGAACACTGAAGCTTTCTTT.

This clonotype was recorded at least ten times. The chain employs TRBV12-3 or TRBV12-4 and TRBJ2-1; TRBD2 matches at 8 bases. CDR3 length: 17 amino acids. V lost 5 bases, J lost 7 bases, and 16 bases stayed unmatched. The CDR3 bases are TGTGCCAGCAGTCAGCCGCCTGGGACTAGGGGCAAAAATGAGCAGTTCTTC. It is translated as CASSQPPGTRGKNEQFF.

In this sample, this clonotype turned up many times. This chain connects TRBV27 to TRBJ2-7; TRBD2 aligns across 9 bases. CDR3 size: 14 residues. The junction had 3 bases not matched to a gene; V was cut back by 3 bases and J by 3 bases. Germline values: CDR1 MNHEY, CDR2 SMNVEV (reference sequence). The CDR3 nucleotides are TGTGCCAGCAGTTTCCTAGCGGGGAACTACGAGCAGTACTTC. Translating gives CASSFLAGNYEQYF.